The 25 T cell receptor beta chains presented below share a single source sample, sequenced in a study of yellow fever vaccine responses in identical twins. TCRdb independently ran MiXCR on the RT-PCR reads; one entry per CDR3 protein. The table records about 2,200 distinct CDR3 sequences, about 7.4% of them present only once. This specimen consisted of T cells from blood (PBMCs), unsorted or a sorted subset (not recorded which), obtained around 23 months after vaccination. The origin of the receptors is a woman between 18 and 29 years old who received the yellow fever vaccine.

The chain has TRBV5-1 and TRBJ2-1; 9 positions match TRBD2. J was trimmed by 2 bases and V by 0 bases; bases with no gene match: 6. The CDR3 is 17 amino acids. Germline loops: CDR1 SGHRS, CDR2 YFSETQ. The CDR3 loop reads CASSLVAGGPPYNEQFF. Here the CDR3 DNA reads TGCGCCAGCAGCTTGGTGGCGGGAGGGCCCCCCTACAATGAGCAGTTCTTC.

The J gene is TRBJ2-7, the V gene TRBV11-1, with a possible D match to TRBD1 (6 bases). The CDR3 is 15 residues long. V was pared by 3 bases and J by 7 bases, with 19 bases between. Germline V gives CDR1 SGHAT, CDR2 FQDESV (reference sequence). Written as DNA, the CDR3 is TGTGCCAGCAGCTTGTCCGGGACATGGGCGGGTGAGCAGTACTTC. Its protein product is CASSLSGTWAGEQYF.

This clonotype is labeled medium-sized. The V and J genes are TRBV7-9 and TRBJ2-7, with 7 bases that match TRBD2. The CDR3 is 13 residues long. With V trimmed by 4 bases and J by 4 bases, 4 bases remained unmatched. CDR1 is SEHNR, CDR2 FQNEAQ, per germline (reference sequence). The CDR3 DNA sequence: TGTGCCAGCAGCTCGGGGGGAAGATACGAGCAGTACTTC. It codes for CASSSGGRYEQYF. The full variable domain, with the rest looked up from reference TRBV7-9 and TRBJ2-7, is DTGVSQNPRHKITKRGQNVTFRCDPISEHNRLYWYRQTLGQGPEFLTYFQNEAQLEKSRLLSDRFSAERPKGSFSTLEIQRTEQGDSAMYLCASSSGGRYEQYFGPGTRLTVT.

This clonotype is medium-sized (0.01 to 0.1%) in the sample. The CDR3 bases are TGCGCCAGCAGCCGTAGTGGGCCCTGGGGAAATGAGCAGTTCTTC. Its translation is CASSRSGPWGNEQFF. The chain couples TRBV4-1 to TRBJ2-1; D remains unclear. The CDR3 consists of 15 residues. The germline V gene has CDR1 MGHRA and CDR2 YSYEKL. V was clipped by 4 bases and J by 7 bases, with 17 bases between them.

This chain joins TRBV11-2 and TRBJ2-7; TRBD1 or TRBD2 may be the D gene (6 bases each). V lost 3 bases to trimming and J lost 2 bases, with 8 bases between them. The germline V gene has CDR1 SGHAT and CDR2 FQNNGV. CDR3 length equals 13 residues. The CDR3 sequence is CASSLGGPYEQYF. DNA for the CDR3: TGTGCCAGCAGCTTGGGGGGCCCCTACGAGCAGTACTTC.

The V gene is TRBV6-1, the J gene TRBJ2-1, with 10 nucleotides matching TRBD2. J was trimmed by 3 bases and V by 5 bases; bases with no gene match: 1. Germline CDR1 MNHNS, CDR2 SASEGT. This CDR3 spans 14 amino acids. The CDR3: CASSRTSGYNEQFF. CDR3 sequence (DNA): TGTGCCAGCAGTCGGACTAGCGGCTACAATGAGCAGTTCTTC.

CDR3 sequence reads: CASKTYAGYTF. The CDR3 nucleotides are TGTGCCAGCAAGACATACGCTGGCTACACCTTC. The chain has TRBV6-1 and TRBJ1-2; no reliable D call. Germline lookup yields CDR1 MNHNS and CDR2 SASEGT. The V end lost 7 bases, the J end lost 7 bases, and 10 bases lay between the germline ends. The CDR3 runs to 11 residues.

The V call is TRBV4-1, the J call TRBJ1-3, with D tentatively TRBD1 (6 bases). Germline V CDR1 and CDR2: MGHRA, YSYEKL. This CDR3 has 15 residues. With 1 base removed from V and 0 bases from J, the gap between germline ends came to 7 bases. The CDR3 protein is CASSQVTGSGNTIYF. CDR3 nucleotides: TGCGCCAGCAGCCAAGTGACAGGCTCTGGAAACACCATATATTTT.

In this sample, this clonotype is large. V usage is TRBV15 and J usage is TRBJ1-1; tentatively, D is TRBD1 (5 bases). The CDR3 extends over 16 amino acids. V lost 5 bases and J 0 bases, leaving 16 bases between the germline ends. Per germline, CDR1 LNHNV and CDR2 YYDKDF (reference sequence). The DNA for the CDR3 is TGTGCCACCAGCGTCGACAGAGCCAGCATGAACACTGAAGCTTTCTTT. Its translation: CATSVDRASMNTEAFF.

The chain uses TRBV28 and TRBJ2-1; D gene uncertain. V was cut by 5 bases and J by 10 bases, with 9 bases left in between. The length of the CDR3 is 11 residues. Germline V gene lookup returns CDR1 MDHEN and CDR2 SYDVKM. Written as DNA, the CDR3 is TGTGCCAGCAGTCCCCGCCAGGAGCAGTTCTTC. This codes for CASSPRQEQFF.

This clonotype appeared a few times. The chain links TRBV7-2 to TRBJ2-1, with TRBD2 as a possible D gene (5 bases). Germline CDR1 and CDR2: SGHTA and FQGNSA. The CDR3 sequence is 13 residues long. With 0 bases removed from V and 9 bases from J, the gap between germline ends came to 9 bases. CDR3 sequence (DNA): TGTGCCAGCAGCTTAGCGGGAGAAGGTGAGCAGTTCTTC. The encoded protein is CASSLAGEGEQFF.

The chain uses TRBV4-1 and TRBJ2-5; 9 nucleotides match TRBD2. V lost 0 bases, J lost 3 bases, and 5 bases stayed unmatched. CDR1 is MGHRA and CDR2 is YSYEKL in the germline V gene. This CDR3 is built from 16 residues. In DNA form, the CDR3 reads TGCGCCAGCAGCCAAGAGTTGGTAGCGGGGGAAGAGACCCAGTACTTC. The encoded protein is CASSQELVAGEETQYF.

In this sample, this clonotype is large (0.1 to 1%). The chain uses TRBV10-3 and TRBJ2-6, with a tentative D call TRBD2 (6 bases). V was trimmed by 0 bases and J by 0 bases, leaving 6 bases between them. This CDR3 contains 16 residues. Germline assignment: CDR1 ENHRY and CDR2 SYGVKD. CDR3 loop: CAISESGGSGANVLTF. The CDR3 bases are TGTGCCATCAGTGAGTCCGGGGGCTCTGGGGCCAACGTCCTGACTTTC.

This clonotype is medium-sized in the sample. The rearrangement joins TRBV4-2 to TRBJ2-5, with D uncertain. The CDR3 is made up of 14 amino acids. Germline V gives CDR1 LGHNA, CDR2 YNFKEQ. V was clipped by 1 base and J by 3 bases, with 9 bases between them. The CDR3: CASSQVGREETQYF. The CDR3 region has the DNA TGTGCCAGCAGCCAAGTAGGGCGTGAAGAGACCCAGTACTTC.

The chain's CDR3 is CASSPPVRTEQKEYYEQYF. DNA of the CDR3: TGCGCCAGCAGTCCCCCGGTCCGGACAGAACAAAAAGAATACTACGAGCAGTACTTC. This chain uses TRBV23-1 with TRBJ2-7; TRBD1 is a possible D gene (6 bases). TRBV23-1 is reported as an ORF; its role is uncertain. The CDR3 runs 19 residues. Trimming took 4 bases from V and 3 from J, leaving 28 bases between them.

This clonotype is medium-sized. The V and J genes are TRBV27 and TRBJ2-7; the match to TRBD2 covers 7 bases. Losses at the gene ends were 2 bases for V and 2 bases for J; bases not matched to a gene: 3. The germline gives CDR1 MNHEY, CDR2 SMNVEV (reference sequence). The CDR3 contains 14 residues. CDR3: CASSLRGLTYEQYF. CDR3 coding DNA: TGTGCCAGCAGTTTACGGGGACTAACCTACGAGCAGTACTTC.

The chain carries TRBV11-3 and TRBJ2-7, with 8 bases matching TRBD2. Germline CDR1 is SGHNT and CDR2 is YENEEA. J gave up 2 bases and V 4 bases, and 7 bases lay outside the gene matches. The CDR3 runs to 15 residues. CDR3 in amino acids: CASSSGRAGAYEQYF. The CDR3 DNA follows: TGTGCCAGCAGCTCAGGACGAGCGGGGGCCTACGAGCAGTACTTC.

The genes are TRBV6-1 and TRBJ2-3, with 14 positions matching TRBD2. J was trimmed by 5 bases and V by 5 bases; bases with no gene match: 6. Germline CDR1 and CDR2: MNHNS and SASEGT. The CDR3 extends over 16 amino acids. The CDR3 DNA reads as TGTGCCAGCAGTCGTTTGGGACTAGCGGGAGTAGATACGCAGTATTTT. Its protein product is CASSRLGLAGVDTQYF.

In its sample, this clonotype was seen a few times. CDR3 coding DNA: TGTGCCAGCAGTTCGGGACAGGGGCGGTACTTC. Encoded protein: CASSSGQGRYF. The chain combines TRBV6-5 with TRBJ2-7; TRBD1 matches at 10 bases. Germline V gene lookup returns CDR1 MNHEY and CDR2 SVGAGI. V shed 4 bases, J shed 12 bases, and the junction held 3 bases outside the gene matches. The CDR3 is made up of 11 amino acids.

This clonotype is termed large. V and J are TRBV6-5 and TRBJ1-2; no definite D call. V lost 2 bases and J lost 6, with 10 bases in between. The CDR3 consists of 13 residues. Germline V gene lookup returns CDR1 MNHEY and CDR2 SVGAGI. CDR3 sequence (DNA): TGTGCCAGCAGTTACGTATACGGTGATGGCTACACCTTC. Amino acid sequence: CASSYVYGDGYTF.

The chain uses TRBV7-6 and TRBJ2-7; 11 bases are shared with TRBD2. The V segment lost 1 base and the J segment 0 bases; nucleotides outside the gene matches: 8. The CDR3 loop spans 18 amino acids. Germline assignment: CDR1 SGHVS and CDR2 FNYEAQ. CDR3 region: CASSLGSLAGGSSYEQYF. CDR3 DNA: TGTGCCAGCAGCTTAGGGAGTCTAGCGGGAGGTTCCTCCTACGAGCAGTACTTC.

This clonotype is medium-sized within its sample. V and J are TRBV23-1 and TRBJ2-7; a weak D match, TRBD2 (5 bases). TRBV23-1 is recorded as an ORF, its role being uncertain. The CDR3 has 14 residues. The V gene lost 0 bases and the J gene lost 9 bases, with 15 bases spanning the gap. The CDR3 loop is CASSQSRLARRQYF. The CDR3 region has the DNA TGCGCCAGCAGTCAATCGCGGCTAGCACGCAGGCAGTACTTC.

This clonotype is deemed medium-sized. V and J are TRBV4-2 and TRBJ2-3, with D perhaps being TRBD1 or TRBD2 (6 bases each). The CDR3 has 16 residues. V was cut by 2 bases and J by 6 bases, with 18 bases left in between. CDR1 LGHNA and CDR2 YNFKEQ come from the germline V gene. In DNA form, the CDR3 reads TGTGCCAGCAGCCAATCTCCCGGGGGCTCTTGGGATACGCAGTATTTT. Protein sequence: CASSQSPGGSWDTQYF.

This clonotype showed up just a few times. The chain has TRBV9 and TRBJ2-7; TRBD1 matches at 7 bases. The length of the CDR3 is 15 residues. The germline CDR1 and CDR2 sequences are SGDLS and YYNGEE. V was pared by 2 bases and J by 1 base, with 6 bases of the junction left unmatched. The CDR3 nucleotides read TGTGCCAGCAGCGTTGGGGGACAGTTTTCCTACGAGCAGTACTTC. It codes for CASSVGGQFSYEQYF.

This chain connects TRBV4-2 to TRBJ2-1, with 9 bases matching TRBD2. In germline, CDR1 is LGHNA, CDR2 YNFKEQ. After removal of 1 base from V and 10 bases from J, the junction contained 8 bases not matched to a gene. The CDR3 runs to 15 residues. The CDR3 DNA reads as TGTGCCAGCAGCCAAGCCGGTAGCGGGAGTGACGAGCAGTTCTTC. This gives the protein CASSQAGSGSDEQFF.